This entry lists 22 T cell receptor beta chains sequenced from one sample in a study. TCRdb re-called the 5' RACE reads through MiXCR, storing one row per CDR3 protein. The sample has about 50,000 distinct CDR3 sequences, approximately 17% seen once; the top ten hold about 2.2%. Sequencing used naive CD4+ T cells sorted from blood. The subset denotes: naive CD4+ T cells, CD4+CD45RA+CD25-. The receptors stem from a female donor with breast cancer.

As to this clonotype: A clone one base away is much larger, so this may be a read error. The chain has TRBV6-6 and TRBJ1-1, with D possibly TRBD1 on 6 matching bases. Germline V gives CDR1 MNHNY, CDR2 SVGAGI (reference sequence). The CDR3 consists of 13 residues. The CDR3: CASILGGNTEDFF. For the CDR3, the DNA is TGTGCCAGCATCCTAGGGGGGAACACTGAAGATTTCTTT.

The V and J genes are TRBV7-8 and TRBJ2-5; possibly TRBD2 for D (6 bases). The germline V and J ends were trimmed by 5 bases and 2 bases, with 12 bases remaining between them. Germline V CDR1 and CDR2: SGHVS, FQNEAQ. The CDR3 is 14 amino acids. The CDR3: CASSAAGRQETQYF. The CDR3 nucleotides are TGTGCCAGCAGCGCTGCAGGGAGGCAAGAGACCCAGTACTTC.

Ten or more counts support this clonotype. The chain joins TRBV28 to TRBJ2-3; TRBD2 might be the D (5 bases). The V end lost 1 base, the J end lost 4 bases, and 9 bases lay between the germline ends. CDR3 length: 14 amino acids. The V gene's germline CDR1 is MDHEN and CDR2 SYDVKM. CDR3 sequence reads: CASSLSMGADTQYF. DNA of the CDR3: TGTGCCAGCAGTTTATCCATGGGAGCAGATACGCAGTATTTT.

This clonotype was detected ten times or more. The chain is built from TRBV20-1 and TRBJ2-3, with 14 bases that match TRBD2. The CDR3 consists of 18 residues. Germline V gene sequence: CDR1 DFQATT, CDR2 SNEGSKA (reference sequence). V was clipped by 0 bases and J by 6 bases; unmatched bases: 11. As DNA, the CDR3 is TGCAGTGCTAGAGATTTCGTGGGGACTAGCGGGAGATCTGATACGCAGTATTTT. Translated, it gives CSARDFVGTSGRSDTQYF.

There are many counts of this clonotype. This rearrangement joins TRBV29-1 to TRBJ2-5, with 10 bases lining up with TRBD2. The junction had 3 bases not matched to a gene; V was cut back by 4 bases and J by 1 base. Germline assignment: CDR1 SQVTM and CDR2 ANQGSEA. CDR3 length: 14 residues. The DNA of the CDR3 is TGCAGCGTTGCTCTAGCGGGAGTCCAAGAGACCCAGTACTTC. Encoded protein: CSVALAGVQETQYF.

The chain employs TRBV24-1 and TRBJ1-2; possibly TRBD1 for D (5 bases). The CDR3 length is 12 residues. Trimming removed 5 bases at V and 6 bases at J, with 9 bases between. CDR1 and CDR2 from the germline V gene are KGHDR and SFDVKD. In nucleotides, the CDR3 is TGTGCCACCAGTGGGGGGGATCATGGCTACACCTTC. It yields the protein CATSGGDHGYTF.

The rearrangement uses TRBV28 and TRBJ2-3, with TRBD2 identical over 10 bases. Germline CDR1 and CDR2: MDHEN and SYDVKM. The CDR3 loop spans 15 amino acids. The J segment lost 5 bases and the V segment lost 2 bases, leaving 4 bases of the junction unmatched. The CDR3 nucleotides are TGTGCCAGCAGTTTACTAGCGGGAGTGGAAGATACGCAGTATTTT. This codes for CASSLLAGVEDTQYF.

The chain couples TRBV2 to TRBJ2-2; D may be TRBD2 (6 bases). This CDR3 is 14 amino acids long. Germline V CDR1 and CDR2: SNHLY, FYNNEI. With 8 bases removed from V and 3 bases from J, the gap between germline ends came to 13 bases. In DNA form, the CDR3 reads TGTGCCAGCGCGGGAAGGCCCGACACCGGGGAGCTGTTTTTT. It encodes CASAGRPDTGELFF.

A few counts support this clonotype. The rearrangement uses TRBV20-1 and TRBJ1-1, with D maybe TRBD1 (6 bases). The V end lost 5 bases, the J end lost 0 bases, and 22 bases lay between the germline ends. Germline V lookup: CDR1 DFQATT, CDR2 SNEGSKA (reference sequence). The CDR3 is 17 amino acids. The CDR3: CSAPQQGFERMNTEAFF. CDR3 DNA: TGCAGTGCTCCCCAGCAGGGGTTCGAGAGGATGAACACTGAAGCTTTCTTT.

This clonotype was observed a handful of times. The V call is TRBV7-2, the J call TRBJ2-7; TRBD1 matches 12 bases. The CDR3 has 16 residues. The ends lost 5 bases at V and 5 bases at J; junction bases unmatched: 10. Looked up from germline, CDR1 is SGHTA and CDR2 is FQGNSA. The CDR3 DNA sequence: TGTGCCAGCAGCAGGAGAGGGACAGGGGGCTACAACGAGCAGTACTTC. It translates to CASSRRGTGGYNEQYF.

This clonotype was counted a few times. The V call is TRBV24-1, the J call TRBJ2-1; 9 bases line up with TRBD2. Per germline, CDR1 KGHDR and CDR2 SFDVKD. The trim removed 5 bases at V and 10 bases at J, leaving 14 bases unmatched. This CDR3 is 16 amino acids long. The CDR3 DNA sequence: TGTGCCACCAGTGGGTCATTAGCGGGAGTGTCAAGCGAGCAGTTCTTC. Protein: CATSGSLAGVSSEQFF.

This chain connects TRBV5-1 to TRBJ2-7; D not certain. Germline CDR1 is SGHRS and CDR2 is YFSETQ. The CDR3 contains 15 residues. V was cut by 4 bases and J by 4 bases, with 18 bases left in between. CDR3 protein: CASSVRTGLLYEQYF. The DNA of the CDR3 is TGCGCCAGCAGCGTGAGAACCGGGCTACTATACGAGCAGTACTTC.

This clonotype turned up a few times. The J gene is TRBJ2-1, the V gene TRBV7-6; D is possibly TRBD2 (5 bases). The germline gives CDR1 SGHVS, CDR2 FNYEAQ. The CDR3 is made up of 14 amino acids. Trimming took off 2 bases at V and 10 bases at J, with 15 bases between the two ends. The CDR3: CASSLRRGHQEQFF. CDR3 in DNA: TGTGCCAGCAGCTTAAGACGGGGTCATCAAGAGCAGTTCTTC.

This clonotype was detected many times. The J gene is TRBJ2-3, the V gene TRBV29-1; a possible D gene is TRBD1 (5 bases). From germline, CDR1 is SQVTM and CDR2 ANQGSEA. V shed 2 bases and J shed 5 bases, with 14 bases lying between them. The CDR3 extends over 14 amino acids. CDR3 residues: CSVETVRVKDTQYF. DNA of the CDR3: TGCAGCGTTGAAACGGTCAGGGTGAAAGATACGCAGTATTTT.

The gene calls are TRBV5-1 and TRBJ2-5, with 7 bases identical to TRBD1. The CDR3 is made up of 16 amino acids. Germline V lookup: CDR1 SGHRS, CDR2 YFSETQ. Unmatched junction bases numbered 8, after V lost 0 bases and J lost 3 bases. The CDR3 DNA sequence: TGCGCCAGCAGCTTGGTGGGGACAGTGATAAAAGAGACCCAGTACTTC. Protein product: CASSLVGTVIKETQYF. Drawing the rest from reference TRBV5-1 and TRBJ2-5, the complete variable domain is KAGVTQTPRYLIKTRGQQVTLSCSPISGHRSVSWYQQTPGQGLQFLFEYFSETQRNKGNFPGRFSGRQFSNSRSEMNVSTLELGDSALYLCASSLVGTVIKETQYFGPGTRLLVL.

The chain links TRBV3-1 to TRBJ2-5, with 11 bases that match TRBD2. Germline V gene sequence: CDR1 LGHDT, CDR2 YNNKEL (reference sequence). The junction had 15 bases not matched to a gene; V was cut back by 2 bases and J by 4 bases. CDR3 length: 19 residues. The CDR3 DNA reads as TGTGCCAGCAGCCAAAATTTCCTTAGCGGGGGGGCCGAGGGAGAGACCCAGTACTTC. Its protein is CASSQNFLSGGAEGETQYF.

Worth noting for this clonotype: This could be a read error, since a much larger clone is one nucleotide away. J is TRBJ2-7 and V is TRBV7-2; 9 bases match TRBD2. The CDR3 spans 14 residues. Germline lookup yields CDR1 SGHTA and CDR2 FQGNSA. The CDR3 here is CATSFSLAGHEQYF. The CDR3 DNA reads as TGTGCCACCAGCTTTTCCCTAGCGGGGCACGAGCAGTACTTC.

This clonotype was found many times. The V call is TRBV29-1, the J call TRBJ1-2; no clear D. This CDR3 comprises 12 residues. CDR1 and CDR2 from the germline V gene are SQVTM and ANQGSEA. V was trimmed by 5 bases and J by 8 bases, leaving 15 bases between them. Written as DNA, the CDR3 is TGCAGCGTTCATGGCGGTTCGGGGGGCTACACCTTC. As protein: CSVHGGSGGYTF.

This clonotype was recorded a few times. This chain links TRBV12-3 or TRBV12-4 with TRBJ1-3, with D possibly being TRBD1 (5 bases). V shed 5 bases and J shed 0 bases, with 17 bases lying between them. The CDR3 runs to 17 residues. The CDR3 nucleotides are TGTGCCAGCAGTCCTTCCGGGACCTACCACTCTGGAAACACCATATATTTT. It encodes CASSPSGTYHSGNTIYF.

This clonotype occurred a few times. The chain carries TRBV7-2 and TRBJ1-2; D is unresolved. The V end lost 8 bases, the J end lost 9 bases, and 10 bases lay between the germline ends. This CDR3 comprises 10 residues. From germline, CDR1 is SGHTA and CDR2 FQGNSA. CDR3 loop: CASGSGSYTF. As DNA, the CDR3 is TGTGCCAGCGGCTCGGGTAGCTACACCTTC.

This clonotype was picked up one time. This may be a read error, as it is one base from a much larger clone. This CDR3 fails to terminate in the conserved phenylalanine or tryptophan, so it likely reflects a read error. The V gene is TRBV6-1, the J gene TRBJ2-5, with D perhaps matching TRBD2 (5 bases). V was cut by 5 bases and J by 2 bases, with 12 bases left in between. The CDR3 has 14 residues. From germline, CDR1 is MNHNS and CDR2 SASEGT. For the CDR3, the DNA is TGTGCCAGCAGTAGAGGGAAACCTCAAGAGACCCAGTACCTC. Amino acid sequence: CASSRGKPQETQYL.

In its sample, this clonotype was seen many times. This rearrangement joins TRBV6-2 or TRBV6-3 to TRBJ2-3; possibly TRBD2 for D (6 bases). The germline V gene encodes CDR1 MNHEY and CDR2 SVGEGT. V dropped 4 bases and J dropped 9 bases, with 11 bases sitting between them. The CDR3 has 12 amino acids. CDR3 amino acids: CASSLLRGTQYF. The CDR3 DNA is TGTGCCAGCAGTTTACTCCGGGGGACGCAGTATTTT.